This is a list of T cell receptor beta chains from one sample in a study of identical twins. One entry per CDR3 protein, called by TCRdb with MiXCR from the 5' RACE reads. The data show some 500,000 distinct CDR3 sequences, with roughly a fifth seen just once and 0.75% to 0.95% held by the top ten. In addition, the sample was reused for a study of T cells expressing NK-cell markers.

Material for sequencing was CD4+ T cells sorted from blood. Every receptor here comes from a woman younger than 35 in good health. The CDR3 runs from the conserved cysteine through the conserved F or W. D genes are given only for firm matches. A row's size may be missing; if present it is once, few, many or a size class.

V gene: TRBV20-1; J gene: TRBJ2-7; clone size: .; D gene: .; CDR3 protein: CSASGGGPYEQYF; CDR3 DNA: TGCAGTGCTAGTGGCGGGGGCCCCTACGAGCAGTACTTC
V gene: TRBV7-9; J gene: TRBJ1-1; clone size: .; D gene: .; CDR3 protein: CASSPGIYTEAFF; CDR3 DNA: TGTGCCAGCAGCCCCGGCATTTACACTGAAGCTTTCTTT
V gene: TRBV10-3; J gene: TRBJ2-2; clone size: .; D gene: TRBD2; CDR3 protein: CATHHGTGGLNTGELFF; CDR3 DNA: TGTGCTACCCACCACGGGACGGGAGGGTTGAATACCGGGGAGCTGTTTTTT
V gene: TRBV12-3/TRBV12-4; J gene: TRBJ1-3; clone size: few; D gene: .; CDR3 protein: CASSFKGAGNTIYF; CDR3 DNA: TGTGCCAGCAGTTTTAAGGGTGCCGGAAACACCATATATTTT
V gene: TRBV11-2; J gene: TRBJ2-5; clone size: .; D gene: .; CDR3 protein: CASSFRQRGETQYF; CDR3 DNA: TGTGCCAGCAGCTTCCGACAGAGAGGGGAGACCCAGTACTTC
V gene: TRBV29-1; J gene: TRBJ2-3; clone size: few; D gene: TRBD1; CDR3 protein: CTCTPGQGGDTQYF; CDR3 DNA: TGCACCTGCACTCCGGGACAGGGAGGAGATACGCAGTATTTT
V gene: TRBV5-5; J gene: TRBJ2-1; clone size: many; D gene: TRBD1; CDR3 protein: CASSEWDRGAYNEQFF; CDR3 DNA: TGTGCCAGCAGCGAATGGGACAGAGGGGCCTACAATGAGCAGTTCTTC
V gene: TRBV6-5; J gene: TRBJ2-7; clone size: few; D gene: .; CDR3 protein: CASSYSKGGVYEQYF; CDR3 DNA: TGTGCCAGCAGTTACTCGAAGGGGGGGGTATACGAGCAGTACTTC
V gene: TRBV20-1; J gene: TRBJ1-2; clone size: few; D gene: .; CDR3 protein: CSASESYGYTF; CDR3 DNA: TGCAGTGCTAGTGAATCCTATGGCTACACCTTC
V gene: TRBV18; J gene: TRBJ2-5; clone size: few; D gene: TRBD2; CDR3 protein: CASHRTREETQYF; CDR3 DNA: TGTGCCAGCCACCGGACGCGGGAGGAGACCCAGTACTTC
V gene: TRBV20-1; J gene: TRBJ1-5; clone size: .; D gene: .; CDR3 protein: CSANWGSNQPQHF; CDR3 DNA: TGCAGTGCTAATTGGGGGAGCAATCAGCCCCAGCATTTT
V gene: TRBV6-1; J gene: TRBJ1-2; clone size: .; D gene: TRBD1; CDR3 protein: CASRQGQGTGYTF; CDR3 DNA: TGTGCCAGCAGACAGGGACAGGGAACCGGCTACACCTTC
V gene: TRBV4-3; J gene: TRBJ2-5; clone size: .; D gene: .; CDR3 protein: CASSQEGFQETQYF; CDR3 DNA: TGCGCCAGCAGCCAAGAGGGATTCCAAGAGACCCAGTACTTC
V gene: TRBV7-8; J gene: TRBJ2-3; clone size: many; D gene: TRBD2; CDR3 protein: CASSTPRRGGTDTQYF; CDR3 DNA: TGTGCCAGCAGCACCCCCCGGCGGGGGGGCACAGATACGCAGTATTTT
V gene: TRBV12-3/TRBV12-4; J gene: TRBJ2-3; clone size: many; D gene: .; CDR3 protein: CASRSLGTDTQYF; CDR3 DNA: TGTGCCAGCAGGTCATTAGGGACAGATACGCAGTATTTT
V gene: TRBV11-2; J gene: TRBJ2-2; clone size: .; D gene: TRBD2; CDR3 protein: CASSFKAGEVTGELFF; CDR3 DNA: TGTGCCAGCAGTTTTAAAGCGGGAGAGGTCACCGGGGAGCTGTTTTTT
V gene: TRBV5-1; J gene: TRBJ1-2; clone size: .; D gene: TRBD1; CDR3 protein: CASSEGTGDLGYTF; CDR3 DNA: TGCGCCAGCAGCGAAGGGACAGGTGACCTTGGCTACACCTTC
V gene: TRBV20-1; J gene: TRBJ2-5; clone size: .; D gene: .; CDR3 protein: CSARGMRGTEETQYF; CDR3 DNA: TGCAGTGCTAGAGGGATGAGGGGAACGGAAGAGACCCAGTACTTC
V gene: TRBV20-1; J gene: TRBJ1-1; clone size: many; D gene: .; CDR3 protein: CSAARTEAFF; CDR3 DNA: TGCAGTGCCGCGAGGACTGAAGCTTTCTTT
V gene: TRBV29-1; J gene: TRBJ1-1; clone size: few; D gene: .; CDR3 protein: CSDTLRGRPEAFF; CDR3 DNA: TGCAGTGACACTTTACGGGGGCGACCTGAAGCTTTCTTT
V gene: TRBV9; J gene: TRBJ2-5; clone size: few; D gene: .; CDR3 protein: CASSVKFGTFPTYKETQYF; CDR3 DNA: TGTGCCAGCAGCGTTAAGTTCGGGACTTTCCCGACTTATAAAGAGACCCAGTACTTC
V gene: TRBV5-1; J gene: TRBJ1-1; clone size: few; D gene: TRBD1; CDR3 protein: CASSGPGQGVTEAFF; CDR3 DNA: TGCGCCAGCAGCGGACCGGGACAGGGGGTCACTGAAGCTTTCTTT
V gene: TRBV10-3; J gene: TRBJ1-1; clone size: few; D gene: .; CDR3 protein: CASKGGTEAFF; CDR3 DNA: TGTGCCTCCAAAGGGGGCACTGAAGCTTTCTTT
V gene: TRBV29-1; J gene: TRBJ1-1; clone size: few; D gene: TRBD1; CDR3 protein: CSAYRDRNTEAFF; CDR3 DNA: TGCAGCGCCTACCGGGACAGGAACACTGAAGCTTTCTTT
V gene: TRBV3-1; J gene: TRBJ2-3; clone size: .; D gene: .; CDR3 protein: CASSQGTTNTQYF; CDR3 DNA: TGTGCCAGCAGCCAAGGGACCACCAATACGCAGTATTTT
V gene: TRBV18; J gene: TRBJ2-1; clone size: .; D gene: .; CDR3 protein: CASSPPSWNEQFF; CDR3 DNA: TGTGCCAGCTCACCACCGTCGTGGAATGAGCAGTTCTTC
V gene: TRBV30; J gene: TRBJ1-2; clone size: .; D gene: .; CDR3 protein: CAWKFLGGYTF; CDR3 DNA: TGTGCCTGGAAGTTTCTAGGTGGCTACACCTTC
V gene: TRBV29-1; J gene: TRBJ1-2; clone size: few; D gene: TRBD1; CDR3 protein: CSVLPDRGYGYTF; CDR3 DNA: TGCAGCGTTTTGCCGGACAGGGGCTATGGCTACACCTTC
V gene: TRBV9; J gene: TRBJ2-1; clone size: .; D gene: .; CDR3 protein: CASSVADSNEQFF; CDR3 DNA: TGTGCCAGCAGCGTAGCGGACAGTAATGAGCAGTTCTTC
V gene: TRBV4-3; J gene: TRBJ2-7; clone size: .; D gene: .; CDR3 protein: CASSQGHGSSYEQYF; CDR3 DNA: TGCGCCAGCAGCCAAGGACATGGTAGCTCCTACGAGCAGTACTTC
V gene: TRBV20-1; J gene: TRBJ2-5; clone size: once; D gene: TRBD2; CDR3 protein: CSVRGTSDETQYF; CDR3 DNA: TGCAGTGTCAGAGGGACTAGCGACGAGACCCAGTACTTC
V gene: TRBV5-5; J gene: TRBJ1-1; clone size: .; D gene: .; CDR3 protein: CASSFGPGMNTEAFF; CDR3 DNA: TGTGCCAGCAGCTTTGGTCCAGGGATGAACACTGAAGCTTTCTTT
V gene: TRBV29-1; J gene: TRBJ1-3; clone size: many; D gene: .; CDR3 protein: CSVAAAGTNTIYF; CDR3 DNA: TGCAGCGTTGCCGCGGCCGGGACCAACACCATATATTTT
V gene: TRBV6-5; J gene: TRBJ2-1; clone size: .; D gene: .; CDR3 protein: CASSYDPYGGTYNEQFF; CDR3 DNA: TGTGCCAGCAGTTACGATCCTTATGGGGGTACCTACAATGAGCAGTTCTTC
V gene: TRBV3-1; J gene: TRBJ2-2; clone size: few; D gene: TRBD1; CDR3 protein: CASSRLTGGGELFF; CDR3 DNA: TGTGCCAGCAGCCGCCTGACAGGGGGCGGGGAGCTGTTTTTT
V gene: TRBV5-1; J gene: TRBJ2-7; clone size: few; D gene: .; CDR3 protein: CASSLATGAETYEQYF; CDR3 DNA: TGCGCCAGCAGCTTGGCCACTGGAGCGGAGACCTACGAGCAGTACTTC